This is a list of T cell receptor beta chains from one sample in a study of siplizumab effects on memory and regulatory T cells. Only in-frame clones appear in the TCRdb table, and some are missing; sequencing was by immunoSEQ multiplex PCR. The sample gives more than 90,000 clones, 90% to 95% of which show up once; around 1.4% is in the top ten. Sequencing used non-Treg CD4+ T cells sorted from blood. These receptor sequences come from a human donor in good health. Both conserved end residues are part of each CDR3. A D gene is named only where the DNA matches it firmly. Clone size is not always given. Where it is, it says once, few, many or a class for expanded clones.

CDR3aa: CASSLGGASVDQYF; CDR3nt: TGTGCCAGCAGCTTAGGGGGGGCTAGCGTCGACCAGTACTTC; v_gene: TRBV7-2; j_gene: TRBJ2-7; abundance: NA; len: 14; d_gene: NA
CDR3aa: CASSIGRGGGTQYF; CDR3nt: TGTGCCAGTAGTATCGGGAGGGGTGGTGGGACCCAGTACTTC; v_gene: TRBV19; j_gene: TRBJ2-5; abundance: NA; len: 14; d_gene: TRBD2
CDR3aa: CASSLGGVWAETQYF; CDR3nt: TGTGCCAGCAGCTTAGGAGGGGTATGGGCAGAGACCCAGTACTTC; v_gene: TRBV7-2; j_gene: TRBJ2-5; abundance: NA; len: 15; d_gene: NA
CDR3aa: CASRQPGETHQETQYF; CDR3nt: TGTGCCAGTAGGCAGCCGGGGGAGACACATCAAGAGACCCAGTACTTC; v_gene: TRBV19; j_gene: TRBJ2-5; abundance: NA; len: 16; d_gene: NA
CDR3aa: CASSPISPPDTGELFF; CDR3nt: TGTGCCAGCTCACCGATATCGCCTCCTGACACCGGGGAGCTGTTTTTT; v_gene: TRBV18; j_gene: TRBJ2-2; abundance: NA; len: 16; d_gene: NA
CDR3aa: CASSHQGLSLQEQFF; CDR3nt: TGCGCCAGCAGCCACCAAGGACTTAGCCTCCAAGAGCAGTTCTTC; v_gene: TRBV4-1; j_gene: TRBJ2-1; abundance: NA; len: 15; d_gene: NA
CDR3aa: CSRTFGDTQYF; CDR3nt: TGCAGCCGCACGTTCGGAGATACGCAGTATTTT; v_gene: TRBV29-1; j_gene: TRBJ2-3; abundance: NA; len: 11; d_gene: NA
CDR3aa: CASSAAGTGTYEQYF; CDR3nt: TGTGCCAGCAGTGCCGCCGGGACAGGGACCTACGAGCAGTACTTC; v_gene: TRBV28; j_gene: TRBJ2-7; abundance: NA; len: 15; d_gene: TRBD1
CDR3aa: CASSSKTGSYEQYF; CDR3nt: TGTGCCAGCAGTTCAAAGACAGGATCCTACGAGCAGTACTTC; v_gene: TRBV6-6; j_gene: TRBJ2-7; abundance: NA; len: 14; d_gene: NA
CDR3aa: CASSLGRRINTGELFF; CDR3nt: TGTGCCAGCAGCTTAGGTAGGAGGATAAACACCGGGGAGCTGTTTTTT; v_gene: TRBV7-9; j_gene: TRBJ2-2; abundance: NA; len: 16; d_gene: NA
CDR3aa: CASSLVRGRADTQYF; CDR3nt: TGCGCCAGCAGCTTGGTTCGGGGACGTGCAGATACGCAGTATTTT; v_gene: TRBV5-1; j_gene: TRBJ2-3; abundance: NA; len: 15; d_gene: NA
CDR3aa: CASSFEGQPQHF; CDR3nt: TGTGCCAGCAGCTTTGAGGGCCAGCCCCAGCATTTT; v_gene: TRBV7-9; j_gene: TRBJ1-5; abundance: NA; len: 12; d_gene: NA
CDR3aa: CASSQDGVVGRSPDTQYF; CDR3nt: TGTGCCAGCAGCCAAGATGGTGTTGTCGGAAGGTCCCCAGATACGCAGTATTTT; v_gene: TRBV14; j_gene: TRBJ2-3; abundance: NA; len: 18; d_gene: NA
CDR3aa: CASRRDVPLYEQYF; CDR3nt: TGTGCCAGCAGGAGGGACGTTCCCCTCTACGAGCAGTACTTC; v_gene: TRBV2; j_gene: TRBJ2-7; abundance: once; len: 14; d_gene: NA
CDR3aa: CASSFRGARNTEAFF; CDR3nt: TGTGCCAGCAGCTTTAGGGGCGCCCGGAACACTGAAGCTTTCTTT; v_gene: TRBV5-6; j_gene: TRBJ1-1; abundance: NA; len: 15; d_gene: NA
CDR3aa: CASSQVPVSSGANVLTF; CDR3nt: TGTGCCAGCAGCCAAGTGCCCGTGTCGTCTGGGGCCAACGTCCTGACTTTC; v_gene: TRBV4-2; j_gene: TRBJ2-6; abundance: NA; len: 17; d_gene: NA
CDR3aa: CASKSLTGSETQYF; CDR3nt: TGCGCCAGCAAATCCCTAACAGGGTCGGAAACGCAGTATTTT; v_gene: TRBV5-1; j_gene: TRBJ2-3; abundance: once; len: 14; d_gene: NA
CDR3aa: CASSRYRDRRTDTQYF; CDR3nt: TGTGCCAGCAGCCGGTACCGGGACAGGAGGACAGATACGCAGTATTTT; v_gene: TRBV28; j_gene: TRBJ2-3; abundance: once; len: 16; d_gene: TRBD1
CDR3aa: CASSILGEAGRYFF; CDR3nt: TGTGCCAGTAGTATACTTGGGGAGGCCGGCCGGTATTTCTTT; v_gene: TRBV19; j_gene: TRBJ1-1; abundance: NA; len: 14; d_gene: NA
CDR3aa: CAIRTDSAASGNTIYF; CDR3nt: TGTGCCATCAGAACGGACAGCGCGGCTTCTGGAAACACCATATATTTT; v_gene: TRBV10-3; j_gene: TRBJ1-3; abundance: NA; len: 16; d_gene: NA
CDR3aa: CASIRQLNMGTEAFF; CDR3nt: TGTGCCAGCATAAGGCAGCTGAACATGGGGACTGAAGCTTTCTTT; v_gene: TRBV2; j_gene: TRBJ1-1; abundance: NA; len: 15; d_gene: NA
CDR3aa: CAWSSRVGETQYF; CDR3nt: TGTGCCTGGAGTTCTCGGGTTGGCGAGACCCAGTACTTC; v_gene: TRBV30; j_gene: TRBJ2-5; abundance: NA; len: 13; d_gene: NA
CDR3aa: CASSIAGQGSNQPQHF; CDR3nt: TGTGCCAGTAGTATAGCGGGACAGGGAAGCAATCAGCCCCAGCATTTT; v_gene: TRBV19; j_gene: TRBJ1-5; abundance: NA; len: 16; d_gene: TRBD1